These 9 T cell receptor beta chains were sequenced from one sample in a study. Each CDR3 protein gets one entry after TCRdb re-called the RT-PCR reads with MiXCR. The sample lists almost 700,000 distinct CDR3 sequences; 13% to 15% were seen once. Sequenced input: memory CD4+ T cells from blood. The receptors here all came from a female donor in good health, serving as a healthy control.

The chain is built from TRBV5-1 and TRBJ1-3, with TRBD1 matching over 7 bases. V was clipped by 4 bases and J by 4 bases; unmatched bases: 8. The CDR3 is 15 residues long. Germline V gives CDR1 SGHRS, CDR2 YFSETQ. CDR3 sequence: CASSLTGSDGNTIYF. Here the CDR3 DNA reads TGCGCCAGCAGCCTGACAGGGAGTGACGGAAACACCATATATTTT. The full variable domain, with the rest looked up from reference TRBV5-1 and TRBJ1-3, is KAGVTQTPRYLIKTRGQQVTLSCSPISGHRSVSWYQQTPGQGLQFLFEYFSETQRNKGNFPGRFSGRQFSNSRSEMNVSTLELGDSALYLCASSLTGSDGNTIYFGEGSWLTVV.

The chain couples TRBV12-3 or TRBV12-4 to TRBJ2-2; 9 bases agree with TRBD1. Trimming removed 5 bases from V and 3 bases from J; junction bases left unmatched: 7. This CDR3 is 16 amino acids long. The CDR3 region is CASSARQGGHTGELFF. DNA of the CDR3: TGTGCCAGCAGTGCCCGACAGGGGGGCCACACCGGGGAGCTGTTTTTT.

This clonotype showed up many times. The V call is TRBV10-3, the J call TRBJ1-6; a weak D match, TRBD1 (6 bases). Germline V gene sequence: CDR1 ENHRY, CDR2 SYGVKD. V lost 4 bases, J lost 6 bases, and 10 bases lay in between. The CDR3 totals 14 residues. The CDR3 bases are TGTGCCATCAGTGGGACAGAGTCTAATTCACCCCTCCACTTT. Translation: CAISGTESNSPLHF.

V and J are TRBV7-2 and TRBJ2-3, with D perhaps given as TRBD1 or TRBD2 (5 bases each). V shed 4 bases and J shed 4 bases, with 15 bases lying between them. Germline-derived CDR1 and CDR2 are SGHTA and FQGNSA. The CDR3 is 15 amino acids. The CDR3 nucleotides are TGTGCCAGCAGCTCCGGGACGGTGGCGGCAGATACGCAGTATTTT. Translating it yields CASSSGTVAADTQYF.

The rearrangement uses TRBV7-2 and TRBJ2-3; possibly TRBD2 for D (5 bases). CDR3 length equals 13 residues. The ends were cut back, 3 bases at V and 2 bases at J, with 6 bases in the middle. The V gene's germline CDR1 is SGHTA and CDR2 FQGNSA. This chain's CDR3 is CASSLTNTDTQYF. The CDR3 DNA reads TGTGCCAGCAGCTTGACTAACACAGATACGCAGTATTTT.

The chain couples TRBV2 to TRBJ2-3; 8 bases are a match to TRBD2. The germline gives CDR1 SNHLY, CDR2 FYNNEI. After removal of 10 bases from V and 5 bases from J, the junction contained 14 bases not matched to a gene. There are 15 residues in the CDR3. In DNA form, the CDR3 reads TGTGCCAACGAGCGTGGGGCGGGAGGCGGAGATACGCAGTATTTT. It translates to CANERGAGGGDTQYF. Filled out from reference TRBV2 and TRBJ2-3, the complete variable domain reads EPEVTQTPSHQVTQMGQEVILRCVPISNHLYFYWYRQILGQKVEFLVSFYNNEISEKSEIFDDQFSVERPDGSNFTLKIRSTKLEDSAMYFCANERGAGGGDTQYFGPGTRLTVL.

Ten or more counts support this clonotype. The V gene is TRBV10-2, the J gene TRBJ2-1; 13 bases map to TRBD2. Germline V gene sequence: CDR1 WSHSY, CDR2 SAAADI. After removal of 3 bases from V and 7 bases from J, the junction contained 9 bases not matched to a gene. There are 17 residues in the CDR3. The CDR3 spells CASSEVKTSGRSNEQFF. In nucleotides, the CDR3 is TGCGCCAGCAGTGAAGTCAAGACTAGCGGGAGGTCTAATGAGCAGTTCTTC.

This clonotype was seen at least ten times. The chain recombines TRBV4-3 with TRBJ2-1; 10 bases are a match to TRBD1. With V trimmed by 2 bases and J by 5 bases, 3 bases remained unmatched. Germline V CDR1 and CDR2: LGHNA, YSLEER. This CDR3 has 15 residues. In DNA, the CDR3 is TGCGCCAGCAGCCAATGGGACAGGGGAGACAATGAGCAGTTCTTC. Protein product: CASSQWDRGDNEQFF.

This clonotype turned up a few times. CDR3 sequence: CSARDTGYGYTF. Here the CDR3 DNA reads TGCAGTGCTAGAGACACAGGGTATGGCTACACCTTC. The chain carries TRBV20-1 and TRBJ1-2; D perhaps matches TRBD1 (6 bases). The CDR3 has 12 residues. The V and J ends lost 0 bases and 5 bases respectively, with 7 bases between them. Germline V gene lookup returns CDR1 DFQATT and CDR2 SNEGSKA (reference sequence).